This TCR beta chain was sequenced during a study of OX40 agonist ivuxolimab in advanced cancers. Study information: Averaging roughly 60 years in age, with a range of roughly 23 to 80, the cohort was approximately 87% male. Findings and caveats of the study: The authors also found low normalized T-cell clonal expansion in some nonresponders. Expanded clones were, on average, more numerous among CD8+ T cells than CD4+. At 0.1-3.0 mg/kg, partial responders had clonal expansion among the lowest observed.

As concerns this clone: Its antigen is unidentified.

Trimming cost V 5 bases and J 5 bases; bases outside gene matches: 8. Looked up from germline, CDR1 is SGHTA and CDR2 is FQGNSA. The CDR3 totals 15 residues. Sequencing used immunoSEQ multiplex PCR; TCRdb keeps in-frame clones, though not all of them. Of 80,000 to 130,000 clones in the sample, just over 90% are singletons; the top ten hold approximately 0.31%. The receptor was isolated from an adult with an advanced solid tumor such as melanoma, head and neck, liver or kidney cancer. The rearrangement uses TRBV7-2 and TRBJ1-1; TRBD1 agrees at 10 bases. Sequencing was performed on CD4+ or CD8+ T cells sorted from blood, taken in a trial of the OX40 agonist ivuxolimab. The CDR3 DNA follows: TGTGCCAGCAGCGCCCGACAGGGGGCAGGGACTGAAGCTTTCTTT. Translated, it gives CASSARQGAGTEAFF.